This TCR beta chain was sequenced in a study of CD8 T cells in Susac syndrome. The authors carried out high-throughput sequencing of TCR beta. They applied it to CD8+ and CD4+ T cells obtained from blood. Random hexamers were used to reverse transcribe about 0.45 to 1 ug of RNA. By means of immunoSEQ multiplex PCR, TCR beta CDR3 spanning 54 Vbeta and 13 Jbeta underwent amplification. Using its own MiXCR run on the immunoSEQ multiplex PCR reads, TCRdb lists one record per CDR3 protein. The profile covers roughly 110,000 distinct CDR3 sequences, with around 93% appearing a single time and 0.12% taken by the ten largest. Trimming left V 1 base short and J 3 bases short, with 13 bases between. The CDR3 loop spans 16 amino acids. Germline lookup yields CDR1 LGHNA and CDR2 YSLEER.

The sample taken for sequencing was CD8+ T cells from PBMCs. The TCR was taken from a human donor in good health. The V call is TRBV4-3, the J call TRBJ1-5; D is possibly TRBD1 (5 bases). The CDR3: CASSQGLRQHNQPQHF. CDR3 DNA: TGCGCCAGCAGCCAAGGTCTCCGACAGCACAATCAGCCCCAGCATTTT.